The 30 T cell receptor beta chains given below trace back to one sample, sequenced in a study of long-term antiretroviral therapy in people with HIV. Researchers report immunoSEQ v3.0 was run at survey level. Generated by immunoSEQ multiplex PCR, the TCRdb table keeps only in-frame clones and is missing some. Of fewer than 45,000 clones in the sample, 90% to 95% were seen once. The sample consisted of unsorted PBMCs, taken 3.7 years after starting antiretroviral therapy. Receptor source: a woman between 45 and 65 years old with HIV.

The CDR3 DNA is TGCGCCAGCAGTGAGTCTTCTAAAACAGGGCCCTATGGCTACACCTTC. It encodes CASSESSKTGPYGYTF. The chain combines TRBV10-2 with TRBJ1-2, with D perhaps matching TRBD1 (6 bases). V shed 0 bases and J shed 4 bases, with 15 bases lying between them. The CDR3 has 16 amino acids. CDR1 WSHSY and CDR2 SAAADI come from the germline V gene.

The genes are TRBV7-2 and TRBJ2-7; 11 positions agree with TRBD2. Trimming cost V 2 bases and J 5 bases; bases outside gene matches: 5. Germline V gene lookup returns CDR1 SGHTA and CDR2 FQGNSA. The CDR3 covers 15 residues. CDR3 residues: CASSLRLAGPHEQYF. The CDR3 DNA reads TGTGCCAGCAGCTTACGACTAGCGGGACCTCACGAGCAGTACTTC.

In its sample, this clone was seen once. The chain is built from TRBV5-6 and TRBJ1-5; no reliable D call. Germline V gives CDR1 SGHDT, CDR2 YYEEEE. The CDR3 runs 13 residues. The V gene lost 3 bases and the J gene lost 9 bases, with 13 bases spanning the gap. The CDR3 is CASSYNIGPPQHF. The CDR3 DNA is TGTGCCAGCAGCTATAATATCGGTCCGCCCCAGCATTTT.

For the CDR3, the DNA is TGTGCCAGTAGTCGCGGACAGGGGGCAGGAAACACCATATATTTT. It translates to CASSRGQGAGNTIYF. V usage is TRBV19 and J usage is TRBJ1-3; 11 bases align to TRBD1. CDR1 is LNHDA and CDR2 is SQIVND in the germline V gene (reference sequence). Trimming took 5 bases from V and 4 from J; bases not matched to a gene: 4. This CDR3 contains 15 residues. The variable domain in full, completed from reference TRBV19 and TRBJ1-3, reads DGGITQSPKYLFRKEGQNVTLSCEQNLNHDAMYWYRQDPGQGLRLIYYSQIVNDFQKGDIAEGYSVSREKKESFPLTVTSAQKNPTAFYLCASSRGQGAGNTIYFGEGSWLTVV.

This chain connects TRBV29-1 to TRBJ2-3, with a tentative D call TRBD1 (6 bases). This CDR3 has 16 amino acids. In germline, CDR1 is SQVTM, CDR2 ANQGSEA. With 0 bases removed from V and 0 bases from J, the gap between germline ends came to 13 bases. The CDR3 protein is CSVEDQRQDSTDTQYF. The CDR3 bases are TGCAGCGTTGAAGATCAAAGACAGGATAGCACAGATACGCAGTATTTT.

CDR3 loop: CASSLEKDTEAFF. In DNA, the CDR3 is TGTGCCAGCAGCTTAGAAAAGGACACTGAAGCTTTCTTT. The V and J genes are TRBV11-2 and TRBJ1-1, with D unclear. V lost 0 bases and J lost 3, with 5 bases in between. This CDR3 comprises 13 residues. Germline V gene sequence: CDR1 SGHAT, CDR2 FQNNGV.

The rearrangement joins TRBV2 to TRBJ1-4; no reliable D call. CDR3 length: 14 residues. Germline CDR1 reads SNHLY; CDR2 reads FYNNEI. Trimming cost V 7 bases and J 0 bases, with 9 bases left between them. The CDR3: CASMSGATNEKLFF. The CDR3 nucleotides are TGTGCCAGCATGTCGGGAGCAACTAATGAAAAACTGTTTTTT.

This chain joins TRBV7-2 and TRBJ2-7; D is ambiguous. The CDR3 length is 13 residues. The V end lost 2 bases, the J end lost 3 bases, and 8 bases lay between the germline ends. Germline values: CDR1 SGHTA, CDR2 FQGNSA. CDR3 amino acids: CASSLLDGYEQYF. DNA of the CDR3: TGTGCCAGCAGCTTATTGGACGGCTACGAGCAGTACTTC.

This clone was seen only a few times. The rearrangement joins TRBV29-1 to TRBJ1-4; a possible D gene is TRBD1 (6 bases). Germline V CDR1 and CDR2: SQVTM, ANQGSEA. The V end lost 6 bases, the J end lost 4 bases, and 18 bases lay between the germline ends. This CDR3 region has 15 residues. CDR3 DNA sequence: TGCAGCGTACGAAGCTACGACAGGAGTAATGAAAAACTGTTTTTT. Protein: CSVRSYDRSNEKLFF.

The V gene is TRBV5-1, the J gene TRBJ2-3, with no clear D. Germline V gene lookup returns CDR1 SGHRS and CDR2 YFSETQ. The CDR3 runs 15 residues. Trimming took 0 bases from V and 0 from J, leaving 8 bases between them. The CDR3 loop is CASSLDRASTDTQYF. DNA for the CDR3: TGCGCCAGCAGCTTGGACCGGGCTAGCACAGATACGCAGTATTTT.

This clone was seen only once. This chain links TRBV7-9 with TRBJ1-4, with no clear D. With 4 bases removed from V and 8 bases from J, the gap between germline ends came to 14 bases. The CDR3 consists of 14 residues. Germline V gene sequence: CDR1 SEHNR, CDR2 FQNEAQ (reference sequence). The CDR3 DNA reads TGTGCCAGCAGCTCCCCAGCGGGGTGGGAAAAACTGTTTTTT. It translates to CASSSPAGWEKLFF.

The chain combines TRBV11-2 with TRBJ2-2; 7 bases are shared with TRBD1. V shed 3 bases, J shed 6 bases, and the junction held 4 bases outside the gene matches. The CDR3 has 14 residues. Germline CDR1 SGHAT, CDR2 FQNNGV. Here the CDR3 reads CASSFTTGAGELFF. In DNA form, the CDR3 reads TGTGCCAGCAGCTTCACTACAGGGGCCGGGGAGCTGTTTTTT. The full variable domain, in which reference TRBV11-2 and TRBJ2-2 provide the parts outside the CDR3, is EAGVAQSPRYKIIEKRQSVAFWCNPISGHATLYWYQQILGQGPKLLIQFQNNGVVDDSQLPKDRFSAERLKGVDSTLKIQPAKLEDSAVYLCASSFTTGAGELFFGEGSRLTVL.

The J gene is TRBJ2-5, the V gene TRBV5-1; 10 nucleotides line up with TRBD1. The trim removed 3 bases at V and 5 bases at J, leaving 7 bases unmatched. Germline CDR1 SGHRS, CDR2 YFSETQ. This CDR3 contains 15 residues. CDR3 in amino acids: CASSSWTGGGETQYF. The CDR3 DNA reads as TGCGCCAGCAGCTCCTGGACAGGGGGTGGGGAGACCCAGTACTTC. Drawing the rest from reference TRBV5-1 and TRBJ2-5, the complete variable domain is KAGVTQTPRYLIKTRGQQVTLSCSPISGHRSVSWYQQTPGQGLQFLFEYFSETQRNKGNFPGRFSGRQFSNSRSEMNVSTLELGDSALYLCASSSWTGGGETQYFGPGTRLLVL.

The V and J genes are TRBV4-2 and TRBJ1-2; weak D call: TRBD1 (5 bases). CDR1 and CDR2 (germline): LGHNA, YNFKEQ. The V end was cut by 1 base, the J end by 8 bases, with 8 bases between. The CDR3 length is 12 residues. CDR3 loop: CASSQVGVGYTF. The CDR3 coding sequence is TGTGCCAGCAGCCAAGTGGGGGTCGGCTACACCTTC.

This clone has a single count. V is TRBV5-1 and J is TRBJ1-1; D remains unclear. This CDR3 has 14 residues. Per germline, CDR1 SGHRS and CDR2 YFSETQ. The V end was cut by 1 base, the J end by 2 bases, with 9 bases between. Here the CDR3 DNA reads TGCGCCAGCAGCTTGAAAAGGGTTAACACTGAAGCTTTCTTT. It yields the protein CASSLKRVNTEAFF.

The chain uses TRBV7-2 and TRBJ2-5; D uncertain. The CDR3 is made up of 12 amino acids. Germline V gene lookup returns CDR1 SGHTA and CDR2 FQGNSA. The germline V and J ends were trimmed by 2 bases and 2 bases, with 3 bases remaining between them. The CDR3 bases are TGTGCCAGCAGCTTAAGACAAGAGACCCAGTACTTC. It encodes CASSLRQETQYF.

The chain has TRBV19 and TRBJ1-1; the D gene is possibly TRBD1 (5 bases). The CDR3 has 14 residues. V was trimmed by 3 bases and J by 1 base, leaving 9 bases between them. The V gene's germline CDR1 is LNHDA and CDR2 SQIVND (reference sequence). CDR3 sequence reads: CASSMGRTNTEAFF. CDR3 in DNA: TGTGCCAGTAGTATGGGGCGGACGAACACTGAAGCTTTCTTT.

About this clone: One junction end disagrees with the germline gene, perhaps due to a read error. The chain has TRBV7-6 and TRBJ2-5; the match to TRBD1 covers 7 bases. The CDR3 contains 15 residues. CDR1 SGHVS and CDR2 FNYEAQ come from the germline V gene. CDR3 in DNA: TGTGCCGGCAGCTTAGATAGGACAGGTGAAGAGACCCAGTACTTC. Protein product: CAGSLDRTGEETQYF.

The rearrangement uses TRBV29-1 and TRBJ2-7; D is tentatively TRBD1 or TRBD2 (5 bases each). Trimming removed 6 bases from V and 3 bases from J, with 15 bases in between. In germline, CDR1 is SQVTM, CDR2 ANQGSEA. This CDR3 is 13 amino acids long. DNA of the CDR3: TGCAGCGTACCCGGGGCGAGTATCTACGAGCAGTACTTC. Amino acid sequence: CSVPGASIYEQYF.

The CDR3 loop is CASSSDRAGTQYF. The CDR3 DNA reads as TGTGCCAGCAGCTCCGACAGGGCGGGGACCCAGTACTTC. The chain combines TRBV7-2 with TRBJ2-5, with TRBD1 identical over 7 bases. Per germline, CDR1 SGHTA and CDR2 FQGNSA. The J segment lost 7 bases and the V segment lost 4 bases, leaving 6 bases of the junction unmatched. This CDR3 comprises 13 residues.

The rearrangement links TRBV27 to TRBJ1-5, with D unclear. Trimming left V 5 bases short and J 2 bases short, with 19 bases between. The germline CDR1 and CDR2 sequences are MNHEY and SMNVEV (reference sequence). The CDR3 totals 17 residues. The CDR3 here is CASSPSRDGTGNQPQHF. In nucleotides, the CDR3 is TGTGCCAGCAGTCCCTCGAGGGATGGCACGGGCAATCAGCCCCAGCATTTT.

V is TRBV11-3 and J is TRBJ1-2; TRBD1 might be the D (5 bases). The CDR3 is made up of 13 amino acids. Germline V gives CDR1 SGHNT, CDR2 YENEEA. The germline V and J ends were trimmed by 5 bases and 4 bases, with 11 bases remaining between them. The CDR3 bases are TGTGCCAGCAGCAGGGACGGACGCTATGGCTACACCTTC. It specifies CASSRDGRYGYTF.

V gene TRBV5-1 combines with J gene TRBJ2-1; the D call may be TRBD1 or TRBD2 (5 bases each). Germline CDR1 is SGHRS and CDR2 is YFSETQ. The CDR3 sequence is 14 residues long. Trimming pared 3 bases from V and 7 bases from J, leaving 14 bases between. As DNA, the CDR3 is TGCGCCAGCAGCTCCGGGTCGGGACGAAATGAGCAGTTCTTC. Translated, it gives CASSSGSGRNEQFF.

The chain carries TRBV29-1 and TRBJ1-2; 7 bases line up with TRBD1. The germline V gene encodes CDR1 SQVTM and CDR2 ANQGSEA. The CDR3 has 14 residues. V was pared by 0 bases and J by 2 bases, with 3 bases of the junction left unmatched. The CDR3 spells CSVEETGVNYGYTF. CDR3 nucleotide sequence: TGCAGCGTTGAAGAAACAGGGGTAAACTATGGCTACACCTTC.

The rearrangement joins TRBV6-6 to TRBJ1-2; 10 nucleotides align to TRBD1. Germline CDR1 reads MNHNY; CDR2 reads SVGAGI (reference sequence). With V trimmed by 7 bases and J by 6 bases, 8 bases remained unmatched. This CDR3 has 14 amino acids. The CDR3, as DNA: TGTGCCAGCAAAAATCCGGGACAGGGGAATGGCTACACCTTC. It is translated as CASKNPGQGNGYTF.

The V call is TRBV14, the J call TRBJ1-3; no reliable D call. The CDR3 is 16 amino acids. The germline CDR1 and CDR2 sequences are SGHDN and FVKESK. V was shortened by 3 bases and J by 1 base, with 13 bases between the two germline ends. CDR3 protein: CASSHGVLFSGNTIYF. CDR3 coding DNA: TGTGCCAGCAGCCACGGGGTCCTATTTTCTGGAAACACCATATATTTT. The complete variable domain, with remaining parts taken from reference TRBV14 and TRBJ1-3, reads EAGVTQFPSHSVIEKGQTVTLRCDPISGHDNLYWYRRVMGKEIKFLLHFVKESKQDESGMPNNRFLAERTGGTYSTLKVQPAELEDSGVYFCASSHGVLFSGNTIYFGEGSWLTVV.

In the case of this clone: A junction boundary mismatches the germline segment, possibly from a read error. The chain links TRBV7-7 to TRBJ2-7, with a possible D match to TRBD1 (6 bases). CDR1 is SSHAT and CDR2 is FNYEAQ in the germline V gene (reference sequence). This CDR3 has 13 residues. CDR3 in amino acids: CASSLGRGYEQYF. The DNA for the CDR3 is TGTGCTAGCAGCTTAGGCAGGGGCTACGAGCAGTACTTC.

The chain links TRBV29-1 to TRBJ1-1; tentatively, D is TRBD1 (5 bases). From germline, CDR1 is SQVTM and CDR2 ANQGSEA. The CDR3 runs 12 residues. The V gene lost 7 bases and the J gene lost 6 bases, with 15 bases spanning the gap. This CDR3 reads CSANGVGAEAFF. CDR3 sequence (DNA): TGCAGCGCCAACGGCGTAGGGGCTGAAGCTTTCTTT. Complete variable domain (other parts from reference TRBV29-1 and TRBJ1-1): SAVISQKPSRDICQRGTSLTIQCQVDSQVTMMFWYRQQPGQSLTLIATANQGSEATYESGFVIDKFPISRPNLTFSTLTVSNMSPEDSSIYLCSANGVGAEAFFGQGTRLTVV.

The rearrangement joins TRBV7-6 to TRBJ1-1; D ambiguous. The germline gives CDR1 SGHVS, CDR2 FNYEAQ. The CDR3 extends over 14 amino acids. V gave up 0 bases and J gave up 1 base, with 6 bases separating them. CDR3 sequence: CASSLAGGNTEAFF. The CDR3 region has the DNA TGTGCCAGCAGCTTAGCGGGAGGGAACACTGAAGCTTTCTTT. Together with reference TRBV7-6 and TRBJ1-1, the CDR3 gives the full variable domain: GAGVSQSPRYKVTKRGQDVALRCDPISGHVSLYWYRQALGQGPEFLTYFNYEAQQDKSGLPNDRFSAERPEGSISTLTIQRTEQRDSAMYRCASSLAGGNTEAFFGQGTRLTVV.

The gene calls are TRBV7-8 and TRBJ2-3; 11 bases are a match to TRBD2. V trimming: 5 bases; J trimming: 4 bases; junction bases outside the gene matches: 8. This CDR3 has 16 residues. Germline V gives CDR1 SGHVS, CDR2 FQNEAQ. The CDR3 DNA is TGTGCCAGCAGCCCGTTAGCGGGGGGGAATTCAGATACGCAGTATTTT. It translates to CASSPLAGGNSDTQYF.